The entry below gives a single T cell receptor (beta chain) sequence along with its context. The CDR3 totals 11 residues. CDR1 is SQVTM, CDR2 ANQGSEA, per germline. Trimming shortened V by 6 bases and J by 2 bases, and 7 bases separated the two germline ends. This record belongs to a study of blood T cell repertoires in COVID-19. The wider study: There were acute and convalescent COVID-19 samples, and they came from the United States, Italy and Spain. Sample material is recorded as cDNA or gDNA derived from T cells, B-cell-depleted T cells, or PBMCs.

Profiled with immunoSEQ multiplex PCR; TCRdb holds only in-frame clones, not every one. The data hold approximately 84,000 clones, with about 73% observed a single time. The chain carries TRBV29-1 and TRBJ1-2; possibly TRBD1 for D (6 bases). The sequencing input was peripheral blood. The origin of this receptor is a man in his fifties or sixties with active or convalescent COVID-19. DNA for the CDR3: TGCAGCGTACAGGGCAACTATGGCTACACCTTC. This codes for CSVQGNYGYTF.